This entry lists 28 T cell receptor beta chains sequenced from one sample in a study of cytomegalovirus exposure and HLA in healthy donors. The primer mix had 60 Vbeta and 13 Jbeta primers. Clones were sequenced by immunoSEQ multiplex PCR, and TCRdb holds only the in-frame ones, with some missing. The data show hundreds of thousands of clones, over 65% seen once. The sample was PBMCs. The receptors stem from a woman aged 60-75 years in good health and CMV-seropositive.

The chain uses TRBV11-3 and TRBJ2-2; 10 nucleotides agree with TRBD2. J lost 0 bases, V lost 5 bases, and 15 bases had no gene match. The CDR3 is 20 residues long. Germline V lookup: CDR1 SGHNT, CDR2 YENEEA. CDR3 loop: CASSPYGGVLAGSNTGELFF. The CDR3 DNA follows: TGTGCCAGCAGCCCATACGGTGGGGTACTAGCGGGGTCGAACACCGGGGAGCTGTTTTTT.

This chain connects TRBV6-4 to TRBJ2-7; TRBD1 is a possible D gene (6 bases). The CDR3 spans 14 residues. V lost 4 bases and J lost 3, with 13 bases in between. Germline CDR1 and CDR2: MRHNA and SNTAGT. As DNA, the CDR3 is TGTGCCAGCAGTGTGGGGGCCGTATTCTACGAGCAGTACTTC. It specifies CASSVGAVFYEQYF.

This clone was seen a handful of times. The rearrangement links TRBV5-1 to TRBJ2-2, with D perhaps TRBD2 (5 bases). V gave up 0 bases and J gave up 4 bases, with 10 bases separating them. The germline gives CDR1 SGHRS, CDR2 YFSETQ. CDR3 length: 15 residues. CDR3 DNA sequence: TGCGCCAGCAGCTTGGTCGGCGGGCCCACCGGGGAGCTGTTTTTT. Protein: CASSLVGGPTGELFF.

V usage is TRBV30 and J usage is TRBJ2-7; 9 nucleotides line up with TRBD1. The CDR3 runs 11 residues. In germline, CDR1 is GTSNPN, CDR2 SVGIG (reference sequence). Losses at the gene ends were 8 bases for V and 3 bases for J; bases not matched to a gene: 2. In DNA, the CDR3 is TGTGCCAGGGGACAGGGCTACGAGCAGTACTTC. It encodes CARGQGYEQYF. Combining the CDR3 with reference TRBV30 and TRBJ2-7 gives the whole variable domain SQTIHQWPATLVQPVGSPLSLECTVEGTSNPNLYWYRQAAGRGLQLLFYSVGIGQISSEVPQNLSASRPQDRQFILSSKKLLLSDSGFYLCARGQGYEQYFGPGTRLTVT.

V gene TRBV7-2 combines with J gene TRBJ1-5, with TRBD1 as a possible D gene (5 bases). V was clipped by 3 bases and J by 5 bases, with 11 bases between them. Germline V CDR1 and CDR2: SGHTA, FQGNSA. The CDR3 has 14 amino acids. As DNA, the CDR3 is TGTGCCAGCAGCTTCACCACGGGGGATCAGCCCCAGCATTTT. Translation: CASSFTTGDQPQHF.

The V call is TRBV6-5, the J call TRBJ2-7; D is possibly TRBD1 (6 bases). Germline V gene lookup returns CDR1 MNHEY and CDR2 SVGAGI. Trimming removed 6 bases from V and 3 bases from J, with 15 bases in between. The CDR3 is 14 residues long. The CDR3 loop is CASSPYGTIYEQYF. CDR3 nucleotides: TGTGCCAGCAGCCCATACGGGACAATCTACGAGCAGTACTTC.

This chain joins TRBV5-6 and TRBJ2-7, with 8 bases lining up with TRBD2. Looked up from germline, CDR1 is SGHDT and CDR2 is YYEEEE. The CDR3 runs 14 residues. Trimming removed 2 bases from V and 2 bases from J; junction bases left unmatched: 3. The chain's CDR3 is CASSFSGKAYEQYF. The CDR3 DNA follows: TGTGCCAGCAGCTTTAGCGGGAAAGCCTACGAGCAGTACTTC.

There are a few counts of this clone. The genes are TRBV7-6 and TRBJ2-1; TRBD2 matches at 12 bases. This CDR3 contains 17 residues. The germline gives CDR1 SGHVS, CDR2 FNYEAQ. V shed 3 bases and J 4 bases; nucleotides not matched to a gene: 7. CDR3 nucleotide sequence: TGTGCCAGCAGCTTCGGGACTAGCGGGTTGGTTTACAATGAGCAGTTCTTC. Encoded protein: CASSFGTSGLVYNEQFF.

This chain connects TRBV5-4 to TRBJ1-4; 10 positions match TRBD1. CDR3 length equals 18 residues. From germline, CDR1 is SGHNT and CDR2 YYREEE (reference sequence). V dropped 3 bases and J dropped 0; count of bases not matched to a gene: 8. CDR3: CASSSRQGAFATNEKLFF. The CDR3 DNA reads as TGTGCCAGCAGCTCCCGACAGGGGGCTTTTGCAACTAATGAAAAACTGTTTTTT.

The chain combines TRBV18 with TRBJ1-2; 7 bases map to TRBD1. CDR1 KGHSH and CDR2 LQKENI come from the germline V gene. With 4 bases clipped from V and 6 bases from J, the junction kept 11 bases outside the gene matches. The CDR3 totals 15 residues. CDR3 loop: CASSRGRGGMDGYTF. As DNA, the CDR3 is TGTGCCAGCTCACGAGGAAGAGGGGGCATGGATGGCTACACCTTC.

V gene TRBV19 combines with J gene TRBJ2-5; TRBD1 matches at 11 bases. This CDR3 is 13 amino acids long. Germline values: CDR1 LNHDA, CDR2 SQIVND (reference sequence). J lost 5 bases, V lost 5 bases, and 1 base had no gene match. CDR3 DNA: TGTGCCAGTAGTGGGACAGGGGGGGAGACCCAGTACTTC. Protein: CASSGTGGETQYF.

V gene TRBV28 combines with J gene TRBJ1-6, with TRBD1 as a possible D gene (6 bases). V was clipped by 5 bases and J by 2 bases, with 16 bases between them. Germline values: CDR1 MDHEN, CDR2 SYDVKM. CDR3 length: 17 amino acids. In DNA form, the CDR3 reads TGTGCCAGCAGTCCCACGGACAGTTCCACCTATAATTCACCCCTCCACTTT. Translating it yields CASSPTDSSTYNSPLHF.

This chain links TRBV29-1 with TRBJ1-1, with TRBD1 identical over 9 bases. V was clipped by 4 bases and J by 5 bases; unmatched bases: 5. In germline, CDR1 is SQVTM, CDR2 ANQGSEA. This CDR3 contains 13 residues. DNA for the CDR3: TGCAGCGTTGTCCGGGACAGGGTAACTGAAGCTTTCTTT. Its protein is CSVVRDRVTEAFF.

The gene calls are TRBV5-1 and TRBJ2-5; 7 bases are a match to TRBD2. Per the germline V gene, CDR1 is SGHRS and CDR2 is YFSETQ. After removal of 4 bases from V and 5 bases from J, the junction contained 11 bases not matched to a gene. The CDR3 is 15 residues long. CDR3 amino acids: CASSPGLGSEETQYF. The CDR3 nucleotides read TGCGCCAGCAGCCCAGGACTAGGCTCGGAGGAGACCCAGTACTTC. Looking up the rest from reference TRBV5-1 and TRBJ2-5 gives the full variable domain: KAGVTQTPRYLIKTRGQQVTLSCSPISGHRSVSWYQQTPGQGLQFLFEYFSETQRNKGNFPGRFSGRQFSNSRSEMNVSTLELGDSALYLCASSPGLGSEETQYFGPGTRLLVL.

As for this clone: This sample includes further DNA sequences coding for the same CDR3. The CDR3 bases are TGCGCCAGCAGCTCCTCGACAGGCTCCTACAATGAGCAGTTCTTC. This codes for CASSSSTGSYNEQFF. The chain couples TRBV5-1 to TRBJ2-1; possibly TRBD1 for D (6 bases). Germline lookup yields CDR1 SGHRS and CDR2 YFSETQ. Trimming took off 3 bases at V and 0 bases at J, with 10 bases between the two ends. This CDR3 spans 15 amino acids.

In its sample, this clone was seen a few times. CDR3: CASSPERTGGGHQPQHF. As DNA, the CDR3 is TGTGCCAGCAGTCCCGAACGGACAGGCGGAGGGCATCAGCCCCAGCATTTT. The J gene is TRBJ1-5, the V gene TRBV28, with 7 nucleotides matching TRBD1. Germline V CDR1 and CDR2: MDHEN, SYDVKM. The trim removed 5 bases at V and 5 bases at J, leaving 15 bases unmatched. The CDR3 is 17 residues long. Full variable domain (rest looked up from reference TRBV28 and TRBJ1-5): DVKVTQSSRYLVKRTGEKVFLECVQDMDHENMFWYRQDPGLGLRLIYFSYDVKMKEKGDIPEGYSVSREKKERFSLILESASTNQTSMYLCASSPERTGGGHQPQHFGDGTRLSIL.

The chain recombines TRBV23-1 with TRBJ2-1; D possibly corresponds to TRBD1 (6 bases). TRBV23-1 qualifies as an ORF whose function is uncertain. With 8 bases removed from V and 5 bases from J, the gap between germline ends came to 10 bases. The CDR3 runs 12 residues. The DNA of the CDR3 is TGCGCCAGCGGTACAGGGAACAATGAGCAGTTCTTC. Protein product: CASGTGNNEQFF.

The J gene is TRBJ1-1, the V gene TRBV7-9; 8 bases agree with TRBD1. The germline V gene has CDR1 SEHNR and CDR2 FQNEAQ (reference sequence). CDR3 length: 14 residues. V shed 5 bases and J 12 bases; nucleotides not matched to a gene: 14. CDR3 bases: TGTGCCAGCAGCCCTAGACAGGGGATTGGTTCGTCTTTCTTT. It encodes CASSPRQGIGSSFF. Combining the CDR3 with reference TRBV7-9 and TRBJ1-1 gives the whole variable domain DTGVSQNPRHKITKRGQNVTFRCDPISEHNRLYWYRQTLGQGPEFLTYFQNEAQLEKSRLLSDRFSAERPKGSFSTLEIQRTEQGDSAMYLCASSPRQGIGSSFFGQGTRLTVV.

The chain has TRBV2 and TRBJ2-5; TRBD1 matches 9 bases. The assigned J gene may be wrong: the sequence end matches TRBJ2-7 better. CDR3 length: 13 residues. The germline V gene has CDR1 SNHLY and CDR2 FYNNEI. CDR3 in amino acids: CASRGTGIYEQYF. The CDR3 coding sequence is TGTGCCAGCAGGGGGACAGGGATCTACGAGCAGTACTTC.

The chain is built from TRBV7-8 and TRBJ2-5; 9 bases agree with TRBD1. The ends lost 5 bases at V and 5 bases at J; junction bases unmatched: 12. CDR3 length equals 16 residues. The V gene's germline CDR1 is SGHVS and CDR2 FQNEAQ. CDR3 nucleotides: TGTGCCAGCAGCGCTCGCCGGGACAGGGATAGGGAGACCCAGTACTTC. This sequence encodes CASSARRDRDRETQYF.

The V gene is TRBV7-9, the J gene TRBJ2-2, with D possibly TRBD2 on 6 matching bases. The V gene lost 5 bases and the J gene lost 1 base, with 11 bases spanning the gap. Germline-derived CDR1 and CDR2 are SEHNR and FQNEAQ (reference sequence). The CDR3 length is 15 residues. The CDR3 reads CASSRPGGNTGELFF. CDR3 DNA sequence: TGTGCCAGCAGCCGACCCGGGGGGAACACCGGGGAGCTGTTTTTT.

The chain employs TRBV29-1 and TRBJ2-1; D is possibly TRBD1 (6 bases). Trimming took 6 bases from V and 1 from J, leaving 10 bases between them. Looked up from germline, CDR1 is SQVTM and CDR2 is ANQGSEA. The CDR3 sequence is 13 residues long. The CDR3 region has the DNA TGCAGCGTCCCGGGACATTCCTACAATGAGCAGTTCTTC. This codes for CSVPGHSYNEQFF.

The V and J genes are TRBV11-2 and TRBJ1-1; D may be TRBD1 (6 bases). Germline V lookup: CDR1 SGHAT, CDR2 FQNNGV. The germline V and J ends were trimmed by 7 bases and 1 base, with 13 bases remaining between them. This CDR3 has 14 residues. CDR3 sequence reads: CASKTGHSNTEAFF. CDR3 DNA sequence: TGTGCCAGCAAAACGGGACACTCGAACACTGAAGCTTTCTTT.

The rearrangement uses TRBV7-8 and TRBJ1-5, with TRBD1 matching 9 bases. The CDR3 sequence is 16 residues long. The V gene's germline CDR1 is SGHVS and CDR2 FQNEAQ. With V trimmed by 4 bases and J by 6 bases, 10 bases remained unmatched. The CDR3 region is CASSSGQGRLVQPQHF. The CDR3 DNA sequence: TGTGCCAGCAGCTCGGGACAGGGTCGACTTGTTCAGCCCCAGCATTTT.

This sequence joins TRBV5-6 and TRBJ2-3, with D uncertain. The germline V gene encodes CDR1 SGHDT and CDR2 YYEEEE. The length of the CDR3 is 13 residues. V shed 4 bases and J shed 0 bases, with 6 bases lying between them. The CDR3, as DNA: TGTGCCAGCAGCCTCCCTAGCACAGATACGCAGTATTTT. Encoded protein: CASSLPSTDTQYF.

This clone was found a few times. The rearrangement uses TRBV7-3 and TRBJ1-4, with 9 positions matching TRBD1. This CDR3 comprises 15 residues. V was pared by 2 bases and J by 6 bases, with 4 bases of the junction left unmatched. Germline CDR1 reads SGHTA; CDR2 reads FQGTGA. The CDR3 loop reads CASSLWGDRDEKLFF. The CDR3 DNA reads TGTGCCAGCAGCTTATGGGGGGACAGGGATGAAAAACTGTTTTTT.

V usage is TRBV6-4 and J usage is TRBJ2-5; 7 bases map to TRBD2. The J call is doubtful: the DNA matches TRBJ2-7 better. The CDR3 extends over 12 amino acids. Germline V gives CDR1 MRHNA, CDR2 SNTAGT. CDR3 protein: CARGGVDYEQYF. CDR3 DNA: TGTGCCAGGGGAGGGGTGGACTACGAGCAGTACTTC.

In this sample, this clone turned up a few times. V is TRBV28 and J is TRBJ1-5, with a weak D call TRBD1 (6 bases). The V end was cut by 2 bases, the J end by 9 bases, with 8 bases between. CDR1 MDHEN and CDR2 SYDVKM come from the germline V gene. The CDR3 is made up of 12 amino acids. The CDR3 region has the DNA TGTGCCAGCAGTTTACAGGACAGGCCCCAGCATTTT. Translated, it gives CASSLQDRPQHF.